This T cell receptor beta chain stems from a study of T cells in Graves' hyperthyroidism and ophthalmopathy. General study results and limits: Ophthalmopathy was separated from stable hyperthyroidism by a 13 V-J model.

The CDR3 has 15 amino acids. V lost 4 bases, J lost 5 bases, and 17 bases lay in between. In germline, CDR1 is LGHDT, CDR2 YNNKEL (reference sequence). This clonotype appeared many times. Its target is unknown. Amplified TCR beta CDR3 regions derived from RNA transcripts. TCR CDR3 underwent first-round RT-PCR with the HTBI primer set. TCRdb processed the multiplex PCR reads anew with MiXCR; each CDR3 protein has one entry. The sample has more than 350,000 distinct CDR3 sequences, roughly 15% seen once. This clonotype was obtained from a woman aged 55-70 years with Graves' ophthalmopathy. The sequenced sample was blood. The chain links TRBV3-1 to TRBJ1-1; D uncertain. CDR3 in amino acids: CASSPESGRVTEAFF. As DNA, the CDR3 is TGTGCCAGCAGCCCAGAATCCGGGCGGGTGACTGAAGCTTTCTTT.